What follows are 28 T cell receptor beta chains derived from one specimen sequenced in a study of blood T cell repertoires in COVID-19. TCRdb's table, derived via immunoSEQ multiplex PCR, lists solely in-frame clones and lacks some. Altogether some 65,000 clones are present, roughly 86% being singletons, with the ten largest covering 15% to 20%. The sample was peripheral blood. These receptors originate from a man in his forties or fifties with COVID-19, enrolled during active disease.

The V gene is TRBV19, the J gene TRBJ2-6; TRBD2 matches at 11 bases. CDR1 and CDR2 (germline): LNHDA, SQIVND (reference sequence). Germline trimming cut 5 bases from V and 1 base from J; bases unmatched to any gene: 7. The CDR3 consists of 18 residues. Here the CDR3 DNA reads TGTGCCAGTAGTTTGACTAGCGGGGCATCGTCTGGGGCCAACGTCCTGACTTTC. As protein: CASSLTSGASSGANVLTF.

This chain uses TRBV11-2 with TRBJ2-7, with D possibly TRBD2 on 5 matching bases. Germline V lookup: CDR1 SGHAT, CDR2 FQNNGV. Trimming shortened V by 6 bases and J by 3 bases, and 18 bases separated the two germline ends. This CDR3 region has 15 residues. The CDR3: CASSQEAQPNYEQYF. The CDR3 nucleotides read TGTGCCAGCAGTCAGGAGGCGCAGCCCAACTACGAGCAGTACTTC.

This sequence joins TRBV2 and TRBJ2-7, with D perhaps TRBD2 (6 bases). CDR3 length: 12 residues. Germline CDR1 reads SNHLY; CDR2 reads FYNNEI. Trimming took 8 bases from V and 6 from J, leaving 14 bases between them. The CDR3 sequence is CASRRGDPEQYF. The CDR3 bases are TGTGCCAGCCGACGCGGGGACCCCGAGCAGTACTTC.

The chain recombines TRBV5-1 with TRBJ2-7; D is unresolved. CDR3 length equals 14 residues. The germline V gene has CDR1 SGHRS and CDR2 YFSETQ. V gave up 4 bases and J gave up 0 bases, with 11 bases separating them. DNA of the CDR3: TGCGCCAGCAGCCCAGACACGAGCTCCTACGAGCAGTACTTC. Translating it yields CASSPDTSSYEQYF.

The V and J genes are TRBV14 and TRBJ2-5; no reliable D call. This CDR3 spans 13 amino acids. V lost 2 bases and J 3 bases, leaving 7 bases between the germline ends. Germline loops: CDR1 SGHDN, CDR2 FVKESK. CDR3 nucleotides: TGTGCCAGCAGCCAATTCACGGAAGAGACCCAGTACTTC. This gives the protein CASSQFTEETQYF.

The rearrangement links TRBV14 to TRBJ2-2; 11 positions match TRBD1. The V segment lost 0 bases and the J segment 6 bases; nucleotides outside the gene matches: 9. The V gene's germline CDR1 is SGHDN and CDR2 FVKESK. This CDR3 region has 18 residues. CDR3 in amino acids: CASSQDWEDRGLPGELFF. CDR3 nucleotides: TGTGCCAGCAGCCAAGATTGGGAGGACAGGGGGCTTCCCGGGGAGCTGTTTTTT.

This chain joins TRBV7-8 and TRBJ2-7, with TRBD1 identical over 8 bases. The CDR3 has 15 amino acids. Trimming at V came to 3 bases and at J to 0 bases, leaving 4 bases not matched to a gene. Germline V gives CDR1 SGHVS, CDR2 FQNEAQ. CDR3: CASSLWTGPSYEQYF. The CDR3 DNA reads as TGTGCCAGCAGCTTGTGGACAGGGCCCTCCTACGAGCAGTACTTC.

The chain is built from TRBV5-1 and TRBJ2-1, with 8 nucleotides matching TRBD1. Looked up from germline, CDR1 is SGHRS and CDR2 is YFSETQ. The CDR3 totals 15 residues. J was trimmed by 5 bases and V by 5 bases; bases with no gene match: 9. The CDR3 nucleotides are TGCGCCAGCAGTTTGTTCGGGACAGGTCACAATGAGCAGTTCTTC. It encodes CASSLFGTGHNEQFF.

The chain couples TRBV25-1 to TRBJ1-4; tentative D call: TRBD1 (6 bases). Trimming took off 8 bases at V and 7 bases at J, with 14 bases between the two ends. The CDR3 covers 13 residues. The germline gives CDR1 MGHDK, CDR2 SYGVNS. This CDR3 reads CASHQGWGEKLFF. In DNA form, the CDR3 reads TGTGCCAGCCACCAGGGGTGGGGTGAAAAACTGTTTTTT.

The CDR3 region has the DNA TGTGCCAGCAGAGCAGGGTCAGGGCAGCCCCAGCATTTT. Protein product: CASRAGSGQPQHF. The chain carries TRBV6-5 and TRBJ1-5; a weak D match, TRBD1 (5 bases). The CDR3 runs to 13 residues. Germline lookup yields CDR1 MNHEY and CDR2 SVGAGI. Trimming took off 6 bases at V and 7 bases at J, with 13 bases between the two ends.

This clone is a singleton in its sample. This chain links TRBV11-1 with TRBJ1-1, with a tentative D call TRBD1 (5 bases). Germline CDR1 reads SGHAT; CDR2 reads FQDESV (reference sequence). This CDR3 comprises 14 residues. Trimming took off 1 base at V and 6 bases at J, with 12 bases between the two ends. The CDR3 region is CASSLVQGVSEAFF. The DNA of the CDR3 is TGTGCCAGCAGCTTAGTCCAGGGCGTATCTGAAGCTTTCTTT.

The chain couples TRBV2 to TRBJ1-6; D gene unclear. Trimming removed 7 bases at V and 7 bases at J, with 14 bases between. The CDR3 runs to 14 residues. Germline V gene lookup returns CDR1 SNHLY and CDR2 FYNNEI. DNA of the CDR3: TGTGCCAGCACCCAGCGGGGAGAAAATTCACCCCTCCACTTT. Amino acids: CASTQRGENSPLHF.

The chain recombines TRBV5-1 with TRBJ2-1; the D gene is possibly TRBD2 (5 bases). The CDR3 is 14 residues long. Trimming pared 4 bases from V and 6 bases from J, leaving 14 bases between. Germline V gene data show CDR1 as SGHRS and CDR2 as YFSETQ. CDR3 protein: CASSVSSGPNEQFF. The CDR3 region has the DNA TGCGCCAGCAGCGTGTCAAGCGGCCCCAATGAGCAGTTCTTC.

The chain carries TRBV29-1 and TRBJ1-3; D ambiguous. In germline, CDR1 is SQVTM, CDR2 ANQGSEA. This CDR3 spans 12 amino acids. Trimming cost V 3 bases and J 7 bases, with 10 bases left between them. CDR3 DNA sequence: TGCAGCGTTGAGTTGGGGAGGAACACCATATATTTT. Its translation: CSVELGRNTIYF.

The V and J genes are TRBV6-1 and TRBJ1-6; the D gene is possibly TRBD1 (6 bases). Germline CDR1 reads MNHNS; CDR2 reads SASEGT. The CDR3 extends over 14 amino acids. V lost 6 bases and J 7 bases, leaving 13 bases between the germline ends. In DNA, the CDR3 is TGTGCCAGCAGAACAGGGTCGAGAAATTCACCCCTCCACTTT. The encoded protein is CASRTGSRNSPLHF.

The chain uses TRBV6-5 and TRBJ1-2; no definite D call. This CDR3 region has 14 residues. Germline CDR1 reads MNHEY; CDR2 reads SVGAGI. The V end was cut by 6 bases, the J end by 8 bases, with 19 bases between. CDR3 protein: CASRKAGRNQGYTF. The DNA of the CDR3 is TGTGCCAGCAGAAAGGCGGGGAGGAATCAGGGCTACACCTTC.

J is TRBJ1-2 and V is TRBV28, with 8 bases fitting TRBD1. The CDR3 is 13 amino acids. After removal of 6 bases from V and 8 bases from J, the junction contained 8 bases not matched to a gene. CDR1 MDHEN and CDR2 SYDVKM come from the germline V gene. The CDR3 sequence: CASREGQGIGYTF. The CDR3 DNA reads TGTGCCAGCAGGGAAGGACAGGGTATAGGCTACACCTTC.

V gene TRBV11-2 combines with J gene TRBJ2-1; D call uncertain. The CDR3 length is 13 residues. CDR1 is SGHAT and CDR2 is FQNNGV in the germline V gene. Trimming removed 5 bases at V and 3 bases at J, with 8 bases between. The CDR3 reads CASSATRYNEQFF. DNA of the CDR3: TGTGCCAGCAGCGCGACTCGCTACAATGAGCAGTTCTTC.

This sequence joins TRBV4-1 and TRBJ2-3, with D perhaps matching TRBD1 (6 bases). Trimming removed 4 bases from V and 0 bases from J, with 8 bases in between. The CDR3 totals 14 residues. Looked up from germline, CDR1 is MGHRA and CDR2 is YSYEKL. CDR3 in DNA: TGCGCCAGCAGCCGGGGGCATAGCACAGATACGCAGTATTTT. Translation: CASSRGHSTDTQYF.

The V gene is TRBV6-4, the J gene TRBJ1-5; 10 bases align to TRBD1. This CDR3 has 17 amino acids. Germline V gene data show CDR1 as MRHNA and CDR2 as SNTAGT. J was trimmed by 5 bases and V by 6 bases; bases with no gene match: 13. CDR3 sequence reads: CASRLSRDRGCHQPQHF. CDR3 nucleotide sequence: TGTGCCAGCAGACTCTCGCGGGACAGGGGTTGCCATCAGCCCCAGCATTTT.

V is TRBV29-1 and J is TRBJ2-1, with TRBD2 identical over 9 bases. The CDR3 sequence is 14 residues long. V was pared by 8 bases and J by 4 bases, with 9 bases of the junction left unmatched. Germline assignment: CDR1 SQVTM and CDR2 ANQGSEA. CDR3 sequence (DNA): TGCAGCACCGGGCCCAGCGGGGGGTACAATGAGCAGTTCTTC. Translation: CSTGPSGGYNEQFF.

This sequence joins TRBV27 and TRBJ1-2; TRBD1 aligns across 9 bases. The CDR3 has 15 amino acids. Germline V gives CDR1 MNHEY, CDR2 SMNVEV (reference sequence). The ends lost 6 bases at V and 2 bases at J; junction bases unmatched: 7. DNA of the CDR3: TGTGCCAGCAGCAGGACAGGGGATGGGAACTATGGCTACACCTTC. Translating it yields CASSRTGDGNYGYTF.

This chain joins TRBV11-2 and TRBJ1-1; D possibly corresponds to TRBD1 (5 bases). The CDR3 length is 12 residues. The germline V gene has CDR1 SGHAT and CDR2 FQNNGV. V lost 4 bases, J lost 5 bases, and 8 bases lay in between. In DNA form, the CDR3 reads TGTGCCAGCAGCTCGAAGGGGACTGAAGCTTTCTTT. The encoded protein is CASSSKGTEAFF.

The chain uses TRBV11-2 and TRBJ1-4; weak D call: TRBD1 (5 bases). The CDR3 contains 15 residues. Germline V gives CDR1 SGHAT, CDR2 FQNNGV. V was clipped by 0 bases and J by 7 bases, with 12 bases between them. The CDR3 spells CASSLDRGRVEKLFF. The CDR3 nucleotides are TGTGCCAGCAGCTTAGATAGGGGAAGGGTTGAAAAACTGTTTTTT.

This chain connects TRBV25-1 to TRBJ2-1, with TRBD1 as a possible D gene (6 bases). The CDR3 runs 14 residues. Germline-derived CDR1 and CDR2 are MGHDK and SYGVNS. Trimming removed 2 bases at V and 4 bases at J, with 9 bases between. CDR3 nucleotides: TGTGCCAGCAGTGAAGGGGGCCTATACAATGAGCAGTTCTTC. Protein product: CASSEGGLYNEQFF. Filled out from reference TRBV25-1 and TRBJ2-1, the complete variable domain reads EADIYQTPRYLVIGTGKKITLECSQTMGHDKMYWYQQDPGMELHLIHYSYGVNSTEKGDLSSESTVSRIRTEHFPLTLESARPSHTSQYLCASSEGGLYNEQFFGPGTRLTVL.

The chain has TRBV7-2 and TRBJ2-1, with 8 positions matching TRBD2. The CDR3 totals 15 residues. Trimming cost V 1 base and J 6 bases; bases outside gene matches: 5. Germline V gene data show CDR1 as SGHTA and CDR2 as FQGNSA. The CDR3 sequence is CASSLDAGGINEQFF. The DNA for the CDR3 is TGTGCCAGCAGCTTAGACGCGGGGGGTATCAATGAGCAGTTCTTC.

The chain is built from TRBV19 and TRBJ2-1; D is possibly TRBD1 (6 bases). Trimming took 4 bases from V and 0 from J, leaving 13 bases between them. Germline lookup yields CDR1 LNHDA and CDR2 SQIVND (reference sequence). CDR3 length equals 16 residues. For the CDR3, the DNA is TGTGCCAGTAGTACCTCGTTGGGGGCCTCCTACAATGAGCAGTTCTTC. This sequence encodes CASSTSLGASYNEQFF.

Here the CDR3 reads CASSRSHTEAFF. The CDR3 DNA follows: TGTGCCAGCAGCCGGAGCCACACTGAAGCTTTCTTT. The V gene is TRBV5-8, the J gene TRBJ1-1; no definite D call. The length of the CDR3 is 12 residues. The V gene's germline CDR1 is SGHTS and CDR2 YDEGEE. V was clipped by 4 bases and J by 3 bases, with 7 bases between them.